This T cell receptor beta chain comes out of a study of T cell responses to AZD1222 COVID-19 vaccine. The method was immunoSEQ multiplex PCR; TCRdb's version includes in-frame clones alone and lacks a portion of them. The sample lists about 180,000 clones, 75% to 90% occurring once. This clone was found once. V gave up 6 bases and J gave up 5 bases, with 16 bases separating them. The germline CDR1 and CDR2 sequences are LNHDA and SQIVND (reference sequence). CDR3 length: 14 amino acids. Specimen: peripheral blood, collected on day 0 of AZD1222 vaccination. The V gene is TRBV19, the J gene TRBJ2-5; tentatively, D is TRBD1 or TRBD2 (8 bases each). The receptor's source is an adult in good health. The CDR3 sequence is CASRDRAGGETQYF. Here the CDR3 DNA reads TGTGCCAGTAGGGACAGGGCGGGGGGTGAGACCCAGTACTTC.